The clone carrying this T cell receptor beta chain was counted at least ten times. Its cognate antigen is unknown. The template for each sample was 500 to 700 ng of genomic DNA, which had been extracted from bulk tumor tissue. In surgery, several biopsies were collected from each primary tumor at widely spaced sites. These patients got curative surgery after being newly diagnosed with untreated non-small cell lung cancer. Donation came from patients with newly diagnosed non-small cell lung cancer who were having surgery with curative intent. This sample was included in a study of immune heterogeneity within non-small cell lung tumors. Study-wide background: Classification of the tumors gave several squamous cell carcinomas, approximately 10 non-squamous carcinomas and 1 not otherwise specified.

Multiplex PCR (32 V and 13 J primers) was used to amplify the TCR beta CDR3. TCRdb ran MiXCR on the multiplex PCR reads and lists one entry per CDR3 protein. This sample has 7,000 to 9,000 distinct CDR3 sequences, with roughly 21% found just once. This CDR3 is 14 amino acids long. The V end lost 8 bases, the J end lost 6 bases, and 17 bases lay between the germline ends. From germline, CDR1 is KGHSH and CDR2 LQKENI. Study results and limitations: Identical dominant CDR3 beta clonotypes recurred among a patient's tumor sites, alongside site-unique high-frequency clones.

The clonotype was recovered from a man in his fifties or sixties with non-small cell lung cancer. The sample comprised lung tumor tissue. The V gene is TRBV18, the J gene TRBJ2-1; possibly TRBD2 for D (6 bases). This chain's CDR3 is CASARDGGSNEQFF. The DNA of the CDR3 is TGTGCCAGCGCCCGGGACGGAGGGAGCAATGAGCAGTTCTTC.